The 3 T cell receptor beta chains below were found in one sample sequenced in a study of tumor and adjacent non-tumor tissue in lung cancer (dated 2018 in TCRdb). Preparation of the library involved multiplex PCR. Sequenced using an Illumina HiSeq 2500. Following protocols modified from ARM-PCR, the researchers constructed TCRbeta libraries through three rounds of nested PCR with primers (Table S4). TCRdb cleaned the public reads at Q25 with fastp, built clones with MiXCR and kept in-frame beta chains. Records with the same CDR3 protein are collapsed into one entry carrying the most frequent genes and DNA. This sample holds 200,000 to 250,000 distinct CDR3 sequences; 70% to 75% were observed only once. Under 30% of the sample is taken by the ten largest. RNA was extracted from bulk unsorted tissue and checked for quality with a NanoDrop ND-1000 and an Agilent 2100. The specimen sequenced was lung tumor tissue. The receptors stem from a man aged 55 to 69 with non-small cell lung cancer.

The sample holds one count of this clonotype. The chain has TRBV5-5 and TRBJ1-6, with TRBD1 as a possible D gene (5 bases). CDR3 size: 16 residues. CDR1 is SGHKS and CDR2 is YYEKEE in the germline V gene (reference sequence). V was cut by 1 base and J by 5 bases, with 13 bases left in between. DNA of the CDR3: TGTGCCAGCAGCTTGTCGGCAGGGCGCAATAATTCACCCCTCCACTTT. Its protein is CASSLSAGRNNSPLHF.

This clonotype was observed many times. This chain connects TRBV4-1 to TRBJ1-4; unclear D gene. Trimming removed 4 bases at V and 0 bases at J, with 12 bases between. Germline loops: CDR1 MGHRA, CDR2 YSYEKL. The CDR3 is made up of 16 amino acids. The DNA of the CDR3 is TGCGCCAGCAGCCCAGCTCCATTTGCAACTAATGAAAAACTGTTTTTT. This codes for CASSPAPFATNEKLFF.

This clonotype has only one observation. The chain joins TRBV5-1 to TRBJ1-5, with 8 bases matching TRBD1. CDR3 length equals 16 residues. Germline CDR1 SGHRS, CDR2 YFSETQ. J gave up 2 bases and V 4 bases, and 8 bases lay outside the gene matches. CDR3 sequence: CASSPTTGEGNQPQHF. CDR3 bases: TGCGCCAGCAGCCCCACGACAGGGGAGGGCAATCAGCCCCAGCATTTT.